The source of this T cell receptor (beta chain) is a study of OX40 agonist ivuxolimab in advanced cancers. Overall study context: Dose-escalation subjects each had hepatocellular carcinoma, melanoma, renal cell or head and neck cancer.

Blood draws occurred at baseline, cycle 4 day 1, and cycle 7 day 1. Germline-derived CDR1 and CDR2 are MGHRA and YSYEKL. The CDR3 length is 17 residues. V shed 2 bases and J shed 3 bases, with 19 bases lying between them. Clones were read by immunoSEQ multiplex PCR, and TCRdb kept only the in-frame ones, dropping some. The table lists 50,000 to 70,000 clones, around 91% of them singletons. This chain uses TRBV4-1 with TRBJ2-5; D may correspond to TRBD1 or TRBD2 (6 bases each). The TCR originated in an adult with an advanced solid tumor such as melanoma, head and neck, liver or kidney cancer. The input for sequencing was CD4+ or CD8+ T cells sorted from blood, taken in a trial of the OX40 agonist ivuxolimab. This CDR3 is CASSQLGGGWGKETQYF. The CDR3 region has the DNA TGCGCCAGCAGCCAATTAGGAGGGGGGTGGGGCAAAGAGACCCAGTACTTC.